This T cell receptor (beta chain) was documented in a study of T cells in Graves' hyperthyroidism and ophthalmopathy (dated by TCRdb to about 2019). With respect to the entire study: Peripheral blood samples were taken at the time of initial diagnosis, prior to any treatment. To identify distinguishing TCR V-J signatures, a discovery cohort of about 100 patients was used, comprising fewer than 45 with Graves' ophthalmopathy and some 57 with stable Graves' hyperthyroidism. Following sampling, methimazole starting at 30 mg daily was given to hyperthyroidism patients, and high-dose intravenous methylprednisolone was given to ophthalmopathy patients. An independent validation cohort of under 20 hyperthyroidism patients and 17 patients who later progressed to ophthalmopathy tested prospective prediction of ophthalmopathy. In about six Graves' hyperthyroidism patients, the study also compared T-cell repertoires from thyroid tissue with T-cell repertoires from blood. TCR Vbeta CDR3 sequencing of approximately 140 peripheral blood samples (approximately 44 ophthalmopathy, 75 hyperthyroidism and roughly 17 progressor patients) is reported in the paper. The 95 to 100 discovery patients were randomly divided into training and test sets at a 7:3 ratio. Overall study outcomes, separate from this receptor: Sample size was not statistically predetermined, and investigators were not blinded to group allocation. Most expanded thyroid clonotypes (frequency above 0.001) were also found in blood, which suggests that blood repertoires may mirror thyroid immune responses. In validation, the model predicted progression to ophthalmopathy with approximately 69% sensitivity and 72% to 85% specificity, a median of approximately 6.7 months before onset. In cross-validation, a model built on a 13 V-J signature told ophthalmopathy apart from stable hyperthyroidism with less than 90% sensitivity and roughly 81% specificity, and in testing the same model reached 80%/75%.

Stable Graves' hyperthyroidism was defined as the absence of progression to ophthalmopathy over 18 months of follow-up. Hyperthyroidism patients were newly diagnosed, had a disease duration of under 2 months, and were aged 18 to 65 years. Patients with uncontrolled infections, other autoimmune diseases, pregnancy or lactation were excluded. Diagnoses were based on clinical symptoms, serum thyroxine and TRAb, thyroid ultrasound and orbital computed tomography. Ficoll-Paque density gradient centrifugation was used to isolate PBMCs from about 9 ml of fresh peripheral blood. Total RNA was extracted with Trizol reagent, and quality was checked on an Agilent 2100 Bioanalyzer. Amplification of TCR beta CDR3 regions was carried out from RNA transcripts. The TCR CDR3 was subjected to a first round of RT-PCR using the HTBI primer set and the Qiagen OneStep RT-PCR kit. Libraries were constructed in a second round of multiplex PCR, after which size selection and purification were carried out. Paired-end sequencing of the libraries was performed with 100 bp reads on an Illumina HiSeq2000. The study's own analysis went as follows. Raw data were processed with SOAPnuke, discarding reads with adapters, uncalled bases, mean Phred below 15, or no exact constant-primer or identifier match. COPE v1.2.5 was used to merge high-quality paired reads, and clonotypes were defined as unique nucleotide sequences. MiTCR v1.1 was used to align clonotypes to the IMGT TRBV, TRBD and TRBJ reference segments. The analysis was restricted to V-J combinations with a frequency above 0.0001, which together covered roughly 99% of the repertoires. A TCS score was defined as the ratio of F50 (clonal expansion) to E x V (chaos), with BLOSUM62-based TCRdist applied between CDR3 peptides within each V-J. Welch's t-statistics and random forest reduced fewer than 600 V-J features to 13, which were used in a naive Bayes classifier (R e1071). The public reads were quality trimmed at Q25 with fastp and then assembled into clones with MiXCR by TCRdb, keeping productive beta chains. CDR3 protein duplicates are merged, each entry listing the most common genes and DNA. Here the V and J calls rest on TCRdb's processing, not on the authors' analysis. The sample table holds approximately 700,000 distinct CDR3 sequences, of which about 17% were seen once. Together, the top ten hold roughly 8% of the sample.

Based on the germline V gene, the CDR1 and CDR2 sequences are SGHRS and YFSETQ. V trim: 4 bases; J trim: 6 bases; unmatched bases: 7. The CDR3 holds 14 amino acids from the cysteine to the phenylalanine. The only DNA kept is the CDR3, 42 bases in frame from the first base. A remark on this clonotype: What this receptor recognizes is not known. No clone much larger than this one lies a single base away; base qualities are absent.

Sequences were obtained from blood. The source of this sequence is a man between 18 and 29 years old with Graves' hyperthyroidism. Here the chain combines TRBV5-1 and TRBJ1-5, and 7 junctional nucleotides match TRBD1. In nucleotides, the sequence is TGCGCCAGCAGCCTCGGGGACAGTTCTCAGCCCCAGCATTTT. It translates as CASSLGDSSQPQHF. This CDR3, with the reference TRBV5-1 and TRBJ1-5 proteins standing in past its ends, gives the full variable domain KAGVTQTPRYLIKTRGQQVTLSCSPISGHRSVSWYQQTPGQGLQFLFEYFSETQRNKGNFPGRFSGRQFSNSRSEMNVSTLELGDSALYLCASSLGDSSQPQHFGDGTRLSIL.